This TCR beta chain was found in a study of T cells after yellow fever vaccination. TCRdb fed the 5' RACE reads into MiXCR, producing one record per CDR3 protein. Of roughly 120,000 distinct CDR3 sequences listed, around 6.7% are singletons. V lost 2 bases to trimming and J lost 5 bases, with 15 bases between them. The CDR3 has 16 amino acids. Germline lookup yields CDR1 SGHAT and CDR2 FQNNGV. This clonotype originated in a young man who received the YFV17D yellow fever vaccine. The specimen comprised CD4+ T cells sorted from PBMCs, sampled roughly 47 days after the first yellow fever vaccination. The chain carries TRBV11-2 and TRBJ2-2, with D hard to call. In nucleotides, the CDR3 is TGTGCCAGCAGCTTATGGCCCCCCCGGGCTACCGGGGAGCTGTTTTTT. Translated, it gives CASSLWPPRATGELFF.